Listed below are T cell receptor beta chains from one sample, sequenced in a study of shared clonotypes between healthy human individuals. Clones were read by immunoSEQ multiplex PCR, and TCRdb kept only the in-frame ones, dropping some. This table has some 2 million clones, 95% appearing once. The sample consisted of naive CD4+ T cells sorted from blood. These receptors all come from a man aged 18-30 years in good health. Each CDR3 is given without its conserved first and last residue.

J: TRBJ2-3
V: TRBV5-6
CDR3: ASSGTGGADTQY

J: TRBJ2-3
V: TRBV2
CDR3: ASNPGLGTDTQY

J: TRBJ2-1
V: TRBV13
CDR3: ASSLSGRIDEQF

J: TRBJ2-7
V: TRBV5-6
CDR3: ASGKGNYEQY

J: TRBJ2-2
V: TRBV7-2
CDR3: ASSLELAGGKTGELF

J: TRBJ1-6
V: TRBV6-1
CDR3: ASDERMRNSPLH

J: TRBJ1-5
V: TRBV11-2
CDR3: ASSRNVNQPQH

J: TRBJ1-2
V: TRBV5-4
CDR3: ASSFDRAPRYGYT

J: TRBJ1-4
V: TRBV10-3
CDR3: AIASGVNEKLF

J: TRBJ2-3
V: TRBV4-3
CDR3: ASSQGVNSLTSTDTQY

J: TRBJ1-2
V: TRBV18
CDR3: ASSSGATNYGYT

J: TRBJ1-1
V: TRBV5-1
CDR3: ASSLGFTMNTEAF

J: TRBJ2-3
V: TRBV29-1
CDR3: SVVAGDTDTQY

J: TRBJ2-1
V: TRBV7-2
CDR3: ASSFGLAEYNEQF

J: TRBJ2-5
V: TRBV4-2
CDR3: ASSERLAGVGETQY

J: TRBJ2-3
V: TRBV5-4
CDR3: ASSSLPISDTQY

J: TRBJ2-5
V: TRBV9
CDR3: ASSVGGREWETQY